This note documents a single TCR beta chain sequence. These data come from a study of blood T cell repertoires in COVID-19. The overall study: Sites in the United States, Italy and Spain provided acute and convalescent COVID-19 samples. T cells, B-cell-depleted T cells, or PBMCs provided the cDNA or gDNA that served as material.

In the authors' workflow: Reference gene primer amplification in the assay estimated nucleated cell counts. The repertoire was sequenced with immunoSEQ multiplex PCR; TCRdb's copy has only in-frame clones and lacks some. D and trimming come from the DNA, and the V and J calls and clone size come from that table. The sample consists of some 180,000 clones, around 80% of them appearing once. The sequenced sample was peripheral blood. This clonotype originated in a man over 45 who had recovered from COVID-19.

The CDR3 sequence is CASMANTEAFF. The CDR3 DNA sequence: TGTGCCAGCATGGCGAACACTGAAGCTTTCTTT. The J gene is TRBJ1-1, the V gene TRBV28; the D is unclear. This CDR3 is built from 11 residues. V gave up 7 bases and J gave up 1 base, with 4 bases separating them. Germline-derived CDR1 and CDR2 are MDHEN and SYDVKM. Using reference TRBV28 and TRBJ1-1 for the parts outside the CDR3, the full variable domain is DVKVTQSSRYLVKRTGEKVFLECVQDMDHENMFWYRQDPGLGLRLIYFSYDVKMKEKGDIPEGYSVSREKKERFSLILESASTNQTSMYLCASMANTEAFFGQGTRLTVV.